Following are 29 T cell receptor beta chains from one sample sequenced in a study of PD-L1 blockade in urothelial cancer. Documented time point: pretreatment peripheral blood. The protocol was immunoSEQ multiplex PCR, while the TCRdb copy is restricted to in-frame clones and leaves out a portion. The table records 85,000 to 95,000 clones, almost 90% of them present only once. The sample consisted of PBMCs, taken around atezolizumab (anti-PD-L1) treatment. The receptor set was obtained from a man in his 60s with urothelial cancer.

The rearrangement joins TRBV2 to TRBJ1-2; TRBD1 matches 7 bases. The CDR3 length is 13 residues. From germline, CDR1 is SNHLY and CDR2 FYNNEI. V was pared by 10 bases and J by 3 bases, with 8 bases of the junction left unmatched. The CDR3 DNA sequence: TGTGCCACTCGACAGGGTTCGGACTATGGCTACACCTTC. Residues: CATRQGSDYGYTF.

This clone has more than one count but fewer than ten. This chain joins TRBV7-2 and TRBJ1-2, with 7 bases identical to TRBD1. The CDR3 loop spans 14 amino acids. With 3 bases clipped from V and 2 bases from J, the junction kept 3 bases outside the gene matches. CDR1 SGHTA and CDR2 FQGNSA come from the germline V gene. CDR3 in amino acids: CASSLGQRNYGYTF. DNA for the CDR3: TGTGCCAGCAGCTTGGGACAGAGGAACTATGGCTACACCTTC.

This chain links TRBV7-2 with TRBJ2-5; the match to TRBD2 covers 9 bases. The CDR3 has 15 amino acids. V dropped 2 bases and J dropped 3; count of bases not matched to a gene: 4. Germline V gives CDR1 SGHTA, CDR2 FQGNSA. The DNA of the CDR3 is TGTGCCAGCAGCTTAAATGCGGGGGGGGAAGAGACCCAGTACTTC. It specifies CASSLNAGGEETQYF.

V gene TRBV21-1 combines with J gene TRBJ2-7; the D call in the table, TRBD1, was not verified against the DNA. TRBV21-1 is a pseudogene. The CDR3 is 17 residues long. The DNA of the CDR3 is TGTGCCAGCAGCAAATCCCCCCAGAAGGCAGGGGTCCACGAGCAGTACTTC. Amino acid sequence: CASSKSPQKAGVHEQYF.

This chain joins TRBV28 and TRBJ2-7, with 10 bases matching TRBD1. Germline CDR1 MDHEN, CDR2 SYDVKM. V shed 7 bases and J 0 bases; nucleotides not matched to a gene: 3. This CDR3 has 14 residues. CDR3: CASIGQGVSYEQYF. The DNA of the CDR3 is TGTGCCAGCATCGGACAGGGGGTCTCCTACGAGCAGTACTTC.

This clone is a singleton in its sample. The V and J genes are TRBV10-3 and TRBJ2-5, with D possibly matching TRBD1 (7 bases). V dropped 3 bases and J dropped 5 bases, with 16 bases sitting between them. CDR1 is ENHRY and CDR2 is SYGVKD in the germline V gene. This CDR3 is 15 amino acids long. CDR3 sequence reads: CAISERRGALETQYF. The CDR3 DNA reads TGTGCCATCAGTGAACGCAGGGGGGCATTGGAGACCCAGTACTTC.

V and J are TRBV5-1 and TRBJ1-3, with D possibly matching TRBD1 (5 bases). Germline V gene data show CDR1 as SGHRS and CDR2 as YFSETQ. Trimming took off 0 bases at V and 1 base at J, with 14 bases between the two ends. This CDR3 spans 17 amino acids. CDR3 bases: TGCGCCAGCAGCTTGGTAGGGGTAAATTTATCTGGAAACACCATATATTTT. This translates into CASSLVGVNLSGNTIYF.

The chain joins TRBV25-1 to TRBJ2-1; possible D gene TRBD1, 5 bases. This CDR3 spans 17 amino acids. V dropped 1 base and J dropped 8 bases, with 21 bases sitting between them. Germline-derived CDR1 and CDR2 are MGHDK and SYGVNS. Written as DNA, the CDR3 is TGTGCCAGCAGTGAATCACCGAGAAGGGGAAAAAGCGATGAGCAGTTCTTC. Protein product: CASSESPRRGKSDEQFF.

V gene TRBV7-8 combines with J gene TRBJ2-2; 13 bases align to TRBD2. This CDR3 comprises 17 residues. Trimming removed 3 bases from V and 6 bases from J; junction bases left unmatched: 7. Germline loops: CDR1 SGHVS, CDR2 FQNEAQ. The CDR3 nucleotides read TGTGCCAGCAGCTTCGGACTAGCGGGAGCCCCCGCCGGGGAGCTGTTTTTT. Residues: CASSFGLAGAPAGELFF.

This chain links TRBV7-3 with TRBJ1-1; D might be TRBD1 (5 bases). The germline V and J ends were trimmed by 3 bases and 3 bases, with 8 bases remaining between them. The CDR3 consists of 13 residues. The germline V gene has CDR1 SGHTA and CDR2 FQGTGA. The CDR3 region is CASSFGQDTEAFF. CDR3 DNA: TGTGCCAGCAGCTTCGGACAAGACACTGAAGCTTTCTTT.

This clone was seen a handful of times. The rearrangement joins TRBV28 to TRBJ1-5, with 9 nucleotides matching TRBD1. Losses at the gene ends were 5 bases for V and 4 bases for J; bases not matched to a gene: 18. This CDR3 is built from 19 residues. CDR1 MDHEN and CDR2 SYDVKM come from the germline V gene. CDR3 DNA: TGTGCCAGCAGTACGGGCGGACAGGGGACTTTTCAGGGGAATCAGCCCCAGCATTTT. Amino acids: CASSTGGQGTFQGNQPQHF.

The chain uses TRBV4-2 and TRBJ1-2, with a possible D match to TRBD1 (5 bases). CDR1 LGHNA and CDR2 YNFKEQ come from the germline V gene. The CDR3 length is 15 residues. The V end lost 0 bases, the J end lost 0 bases, and 8 bases lay between the germline ends. CDR3 bases: TGTGCCAGCAGCCAAGACAGGGTATCTAACTATGGCTACACCTTC. This codes for CASSQDRVSNYGYTF.

The V gene is TRBV19, the J gene TRBJ1-1, with D possibly matching TRBD1 (5 bases). The V end lost 8 bases, the J end lost 2 bases, and 12 bases lay between the germline ends. Germline CDR1 and CDR2: LNHDA and SQIVND (reference sequence). The CDR3 runs 13 residues. The CDR3 is CASGGVDNTEAFF. CDR3 coding DNA: TGTGCCAGTGGGGGGGTGGATAACACTGAAGCTTTCTTT.

This clone was seen a single time. The chain couples TRBV4-1 to TRBJ2-1; tentative D call: TRBD1 (6 bases). The CDR3 spans 16 residues. The V end lost 2 bases, the J end lost 5 bases, and 16 bases lay between the germline ends. Germline CDR1 MGHRA, CDR2 YSYEKL. CDR3 nucleotide sequence: TGCGCCAGCAGCCAACCGGGGACAACTAAACACAATGAGCAGTTCTTC. Translating gives CASSQPGTTKHNEQFF.

V usage is TRBV6-1 and J usage is TRBJ2-3; the match to TRBD1 covers 9 bases. The CDR3 loop spans 16 amino acids. With V trimmed by 4 bases and J by 2 bases, 7 bases remained unmatched. Germline V lookup: CDR1 MNHNS, CDR2 SASEGT. The CDR3: CASSGNRGRTTDTQYF. In DNA form, the CDR3 reads TGTGCCAGCAGTGGCAACAGGGGGCGGACCACAGATACGCAGTATTTT.

This clone has a handful of counts. The rearrangement joins TRBV27 to TRBJ2-3; D gene unclear. The CDR3 spans 13 residues. V was clipped by 3 bases and J by 2 bases, with 6 bases between them. Germline assignment: CDR1 MNHEY and CDR2 SMNVEV (reference sequence). The CDR3 is CASSFVDTDTQYF. The CDR3 coding sequence is TGTGCCAGCAGTTTCGTAGACACAGATACGCAGTATTTT.

This clone occurred a few times. This chain uses TRBV10-1 with TRBJ2-7; 10 bases are a match to TRBD2. The germline gives CDR1 WNHNN, CDR2 SYGVQD (reference sequence). With V trimmed by 1 base and J by 3 bases, 3 bases remained unmatched. The CDR3 runs 15 residues. The CDR3 region has the DNA TGCGCCAGCAGTGAGTATACTAGCGGGATCTACGAGCAGTACTTC. Translated, it gives CASSEYTSGIYEQYF.

The rearrangement links TRBV7-3 to TRBJ2-2, with TRBD2 matching 11 bases. The CDR3 spans 16 residues. Germline V gene sequence: CDR1 SGHTA, CDR2 FQGTGA. J lost 2 bases, V lost 5 bases, and 4 bases had no gene match. The CDR3 DNA follows: TGTGCCAGCAGCGTCGGGACTAGCGGTAACACCGGGGAGCTGTTTTTT. It is translated as CASSVGTSGNTGELFF.

The J gene is TRBJ1-4, the V gene TRBV5-1; no firm D call. The germline V gene encodes CDR1 SGHRS and CDR2 YFSETQ. V gave up 0 bases and J gave up 1 base, with 7 bases separating them. This CDR3 has 15 residues. The CDR3: CASSLDGLTNEKLFF. CDR3 DNA sequence: TGCGCCAGCAGCTTGGATGGGCTAACTAATGAAAAACTGTTTTTT.

The J gene is TRBJ2-5, the V gene TRBV10-3, with no clear D. This CDR3 has 14 residues. Germline V gives CDR1 ENHRY, CDR2 SYGVKD. V was clipped by 2 bases and J by 3 bases, with 10 bases between them. CDR3 coding DNA: TGTGCCATCAGTGAGAGCCTTGGTGAAGAGACCCAGTACTTC. The encoded protein is CAISESLGEETQYF.

This clone has just one count. V gene TRBV5-1 combines with J gene TRBJ2-6, with TRBD2 as a possible D gene (7 bases). CDR3 length: 15 residues. V lost 7 bases and J 2 bases, leaving 13 bases between the germline ends. CDR1 and CDR2 (germline): SGHRS, YFSETQ. The CDR3 coding sequence is TGCGCCAGCGGAGGGGGAGGGCCTGGGGCCAACGTCCTGACTTTC. Protein: CASGGGGPGANVLTF.

The J gene is TRBJ1-4, the V gene TRBV27; TRBD1 aligns across 7 bases. Per germline, CDR1 MNHEY and CDR2 SMNVEV (reference sequence). The ends lost 3 bases at V and 4 bases at J; junction bases unmatched: 8. The CDR3 has 16 amino acids. Here the CDR3 DNA reads TGTGCCAGCAGTTTCGGAACAGGGGCGGGTAATGAAAAACTGTTTTTT. Amino acids: CASSFGTGAGNEKLFF.

V and J are TRBV7-2 and TRBJ2-7; D is unresolved. The V end lost 5 bases, the J end lost 0 bases, and 11 bases lay between the germline ends. The CDR3 length is 14 residues. Germline CDR1 and CDR2: SGHTA and FQGNSA. CDR3 loop: CASSSHGSSYEQYF. CDR3 in DNA: TGTGCCAGCAGCAGCCACGGGTCCTCCTACGAGCAGTACTTC. Using reference TRBV7-2 and TRBJ2-7 for the parts outside the CDR3, the full variable domain is GAGVSQSPSNKVTEKGKDVELRCDPISGHTALYWYRQSLGQGLEFLIYFQGNSAPDKSGLPSDRFSAERTGGSVSTLTIQRTQQEDSAVYLCASSSHGSSYEQYFGPGTRLTVT.

This chain links TRBV7-9 with TRBJ2-1; 7 bases are shared with TRBD2. After removal of 6 bases from V and 7 bases from J, the junction contained 3 bases not matched to a gene. Germline V gene lookup returns CDR1 SEHNR and CDR2 FQNEAQ (reference sequence). The length of the CDR3 is 12 residues. CDR3 amino acids: CASRQLANEQFF. Here the CDR3 DNA reads TGTGCCAGCAGGCAACTAGCGAATGAGCAGTTCTTC. The full variable domain, with the rest looked up from reference TRBV7-9 and TRBJ2-1, is DTGVSQNPRHKITKRGQNVTFRCDPISEHNRLYWYRQTLGQGPEFLTYFQNEAQLEKSRLLSDRFSAERPKGSFSTLEIQRTEQGDSAMYLCASRQLANEQFFGPGTRLTVL.

The chain recombines TRBV28 with TRBJ2-2, with TRBD2 matching 14 bases. The V and J ends lost 7 bases and 4 bases, in that order; junction bases with no gene match: 8. Germline loops: CDR1 MDHEN, CDR2 SYDVKM. The CDR3 runs 17 residues. The CDR3 DNA follows: TGTGCCAGCAACCGACTAGCGGGAGGGCCGAGCACCGGGGAGCTGTTTTTT. Translated, it gives CASNRLAGGPSTGELFF.

The V and J genes are TRBV28 and TRBJ2-7; D may be TRBD2 (5 bases). This CDR3 contains 16 residues. V was clipped by 2 bases and J by 3 bases, with 17 bases between them. The germline V gene has CDR1 MDHEN and CDR2 SYDVKM. This chain's CDR3 is CASSLRTTGNHYEQYF. CDR3 nucleotides: TGTGCCAGCAGTTTACGAACCACCGGGAATCACTACGAGCAGTACTTC.

The chain uses TRBV5-1 and TRBJ2-5; 12 nucleotides agree with TRBD1. In germline, CDR1 is SGHRS, CDR2 YFSETQ. V shed 2 bases, J shed 5 bases, and the junction held 7 bases outside the gene matches. This CDR3 contains 16 residues. The CDR3 protein is CASSFGGTGGPETQYF. CDR3 coding DNA: TGCGCCAGCAGCTTCGGGGGGACAGGGGGCCCGGAGACCCAGTACTTC.

The rearrangement uses TRBV7-9 and TRBJ2-7; a possible D gene is TRBD2 (6 bases). Trimming left V 5 bases short and J 2 bases short, with 19 bases between. CDR3 length equals 16 residues. Per germline, CDR1 SEHNR and CDR2 FQNEAQ (reference sequence). In nucleotides, the CDR3 is TGTGCCAGCAGCCCCGGGACTGCCAACCGCCCCTACGAGCAGTACTTC. Translated: CASSPGTANRPYEQYF.

The chain links TRBV7-9 to TRBJ2-5; possibly TRBD1 for D (5 bases). Looked up from germline, CDR1 is SEHNR and CDR2 is FQNEAQ (reference sequence). Trimming left V 5 bases short and J 4 bases short, with 20 bases between. CDR3 length equals 16 residues. CDR3 loop: CASSRQTETNGETQYF. The CDR3 DNA reads as TGTGCCAGCAGCAGACAGACAGAGACAAACGGAGAGACCCAGTACTTC.